This T cell receptor beta chain was sequenced during a study of siplizumab effects on memory and regulatory T cells. Per-sample assaying covered some 10^5 TCR templates. Using immunoSEQ multiplex PCR, the repertoire was profiled, and TCRdb retains in-frame clones only, with some absent. The table shows 99,000 or so clones, with roughly 94% occurring only once. The CDR3 has 15 amino acids. Trimming took off 0 bases at V and 4 bases at J, with 11 bases between the two ends. Germline CDR1 SGDLS, CDR2 YYNGEE. This clone was recorded only once. What it binds is not known. General study results and limits: Naive-or-memory phenotypes were unassignable for roughly 80-96% of proliferating CD4+ or CD8+ clones.

This sequence originates from a human donor in good health. This rearrangement joins TRBV9 to TRBJ1-3; D not resolved. The material sequenced was non-Treg CD4+ T cells sorted from blood. Here the CDR3 reads CASSVVEGWGNTIYF. CDR3 nucleotides: TGTGCCAGCAGCGTAGTGGAAGGGTGGGGAAACACCATATATTTT.